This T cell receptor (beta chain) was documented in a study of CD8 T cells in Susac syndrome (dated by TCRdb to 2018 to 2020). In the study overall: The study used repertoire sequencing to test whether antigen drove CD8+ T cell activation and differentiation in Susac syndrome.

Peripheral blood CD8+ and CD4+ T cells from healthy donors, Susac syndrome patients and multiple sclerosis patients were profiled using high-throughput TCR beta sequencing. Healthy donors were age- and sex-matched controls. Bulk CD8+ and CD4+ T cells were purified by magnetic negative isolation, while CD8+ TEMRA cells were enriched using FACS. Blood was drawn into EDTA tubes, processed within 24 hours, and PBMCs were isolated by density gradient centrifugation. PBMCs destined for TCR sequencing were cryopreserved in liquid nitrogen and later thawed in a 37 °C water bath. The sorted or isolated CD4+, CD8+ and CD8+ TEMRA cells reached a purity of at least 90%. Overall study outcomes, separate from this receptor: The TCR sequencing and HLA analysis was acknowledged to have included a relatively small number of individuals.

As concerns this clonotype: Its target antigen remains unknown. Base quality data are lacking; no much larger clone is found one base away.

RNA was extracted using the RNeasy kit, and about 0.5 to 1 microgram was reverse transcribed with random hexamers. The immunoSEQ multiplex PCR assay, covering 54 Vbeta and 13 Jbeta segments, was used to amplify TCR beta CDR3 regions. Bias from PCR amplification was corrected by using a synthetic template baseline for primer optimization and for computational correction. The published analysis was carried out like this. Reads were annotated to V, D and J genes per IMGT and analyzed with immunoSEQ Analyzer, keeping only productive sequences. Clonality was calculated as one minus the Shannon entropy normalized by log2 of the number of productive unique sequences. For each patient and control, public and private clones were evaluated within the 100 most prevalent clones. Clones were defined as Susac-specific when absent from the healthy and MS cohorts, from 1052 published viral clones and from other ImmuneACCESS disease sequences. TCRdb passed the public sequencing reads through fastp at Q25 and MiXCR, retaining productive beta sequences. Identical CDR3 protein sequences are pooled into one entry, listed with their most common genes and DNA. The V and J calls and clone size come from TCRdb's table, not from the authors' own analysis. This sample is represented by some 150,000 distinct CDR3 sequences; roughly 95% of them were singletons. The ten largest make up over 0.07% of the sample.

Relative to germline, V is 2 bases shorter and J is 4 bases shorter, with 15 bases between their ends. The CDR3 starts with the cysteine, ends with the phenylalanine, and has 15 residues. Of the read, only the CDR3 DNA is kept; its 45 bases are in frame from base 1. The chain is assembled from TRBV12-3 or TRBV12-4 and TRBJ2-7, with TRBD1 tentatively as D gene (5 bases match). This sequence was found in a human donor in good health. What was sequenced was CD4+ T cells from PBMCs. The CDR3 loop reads CASSLRGLGAYEQYF. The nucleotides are TGTGCCAGCAGTTTAAGGGGTCTAGGCGCTTACGAGCAGTACTTC.